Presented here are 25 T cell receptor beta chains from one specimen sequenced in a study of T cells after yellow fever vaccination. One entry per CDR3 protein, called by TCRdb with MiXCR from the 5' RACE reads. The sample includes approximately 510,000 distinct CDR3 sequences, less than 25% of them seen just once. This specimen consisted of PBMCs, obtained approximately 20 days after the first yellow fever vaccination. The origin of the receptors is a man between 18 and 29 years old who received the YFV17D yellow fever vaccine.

This CDR3 is CAIEDRRGNTIYF. The CDR3 coding sequence is TGTGCCATCGAGGACAGACGAGGAAACACCATATATTTT. The V and J genes are TRBV10-3 and TRBJ1-3; D is possibly TRBD1 (6 bases). From germline, CDR1 is ENHRY and CDR2 SYGVKD. V was cut by 8 bases and J by 4 bases, with 12 bases left in between. The CDR3 contains 13 residues.

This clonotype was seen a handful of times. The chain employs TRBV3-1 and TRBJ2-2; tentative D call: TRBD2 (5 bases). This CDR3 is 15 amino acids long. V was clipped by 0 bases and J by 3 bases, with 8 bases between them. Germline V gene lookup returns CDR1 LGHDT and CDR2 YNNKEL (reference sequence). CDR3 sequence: CASSQDGEYTGELFF. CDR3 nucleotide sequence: TGTGCCAGCAGCCAAGACGGGGAGTACACCGGGGAGCTGTTTTTT.

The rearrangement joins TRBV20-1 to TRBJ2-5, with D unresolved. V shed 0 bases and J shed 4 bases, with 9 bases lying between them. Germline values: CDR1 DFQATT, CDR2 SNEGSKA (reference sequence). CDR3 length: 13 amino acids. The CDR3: CSARDPSSETQYF. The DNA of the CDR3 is TGCAGTGCTAGAGATCCCTCCTCAGAGACCCAGTACTTC.

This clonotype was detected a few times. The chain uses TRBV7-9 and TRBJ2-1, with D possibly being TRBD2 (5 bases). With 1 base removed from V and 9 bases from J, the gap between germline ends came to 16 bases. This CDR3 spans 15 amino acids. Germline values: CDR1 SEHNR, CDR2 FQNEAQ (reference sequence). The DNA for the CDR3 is TGTGCCAGCAGCTTAGTAGGCTACCAGAGCGGTGAGCAGTTCTTC. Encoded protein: CASSLVGYQSGEQFF.

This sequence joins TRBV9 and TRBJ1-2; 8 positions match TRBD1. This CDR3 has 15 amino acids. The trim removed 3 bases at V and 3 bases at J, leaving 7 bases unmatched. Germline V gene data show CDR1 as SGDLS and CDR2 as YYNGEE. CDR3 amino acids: CASSDRTGTHYGYTF. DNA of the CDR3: TGTGCCAGCAGCGATCGGACAGGGACCCACTATGGCTACACCTTC.

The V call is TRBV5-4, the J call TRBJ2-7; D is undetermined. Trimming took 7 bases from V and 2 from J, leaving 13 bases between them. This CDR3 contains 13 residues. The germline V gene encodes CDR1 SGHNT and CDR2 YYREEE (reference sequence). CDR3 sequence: CASHDSIPYEQYF. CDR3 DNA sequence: TGTGCCAGCCACGACTCGATTCCCTACGAGCAGTACTTC.

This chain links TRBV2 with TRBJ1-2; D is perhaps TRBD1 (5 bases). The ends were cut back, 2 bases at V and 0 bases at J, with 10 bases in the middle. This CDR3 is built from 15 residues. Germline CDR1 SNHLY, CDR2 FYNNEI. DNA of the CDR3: TGTGCCAGCAGTGAAACACGGGACGCTAACTATGGCTACACCTTC. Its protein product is CASSETRDANYGYTF. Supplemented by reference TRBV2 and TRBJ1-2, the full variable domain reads EPEVTQTPSHQVTQMGQEVILRCVPISNHLYFYWYRQILGQKVEFLVSFYNNEISEKSEIFDDQFSVERPDGSNFTLKIRSTKLEDSAMYFCASSETRDANYGYTFGSGTRLTVV.

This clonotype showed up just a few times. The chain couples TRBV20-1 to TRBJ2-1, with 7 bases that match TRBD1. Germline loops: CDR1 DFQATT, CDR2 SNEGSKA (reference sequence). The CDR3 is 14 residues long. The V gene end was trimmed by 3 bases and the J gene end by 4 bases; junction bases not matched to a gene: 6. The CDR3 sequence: CSARLETGYNEQFF. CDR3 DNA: TGCAGTGCTAGGCTAGAGACAGGGTACAATGAGCAGTTCTTC.

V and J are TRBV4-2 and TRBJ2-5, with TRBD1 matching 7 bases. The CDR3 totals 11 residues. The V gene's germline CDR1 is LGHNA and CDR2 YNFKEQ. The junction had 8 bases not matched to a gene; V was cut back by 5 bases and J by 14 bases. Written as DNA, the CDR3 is TGTGCCAGCAGCAGCCGGGACAGCCAATACTTC. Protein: CASSSRDSQYF.

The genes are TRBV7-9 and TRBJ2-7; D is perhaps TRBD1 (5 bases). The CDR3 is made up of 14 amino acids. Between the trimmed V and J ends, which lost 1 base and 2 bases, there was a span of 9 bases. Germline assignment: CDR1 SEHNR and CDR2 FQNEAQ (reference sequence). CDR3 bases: TGTGCCAGCAGCTTAGAGTCAGGGACCTACGAGCAGTACTTC. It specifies CASSLESGTYEQYF. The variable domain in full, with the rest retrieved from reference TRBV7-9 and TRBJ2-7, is DTGVSQNPRHKITKRGQNVTFRCDPISEHNRLYWYRQTLGQGPEFLTYFQNEAQLEKSRLLSDRFSAERPKGSFSTLEIQRTEQGDSAMYLCASSLESGTYEQYFGPGTRLTVT.

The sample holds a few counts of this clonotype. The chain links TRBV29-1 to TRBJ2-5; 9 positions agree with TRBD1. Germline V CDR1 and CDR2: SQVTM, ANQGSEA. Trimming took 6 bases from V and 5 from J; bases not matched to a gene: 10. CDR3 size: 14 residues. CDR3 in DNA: TGCAGCGTGTCGGGACAGGGCACCGTCGAGACCCAGTACTTC. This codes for CSVSGQGTVETQYF.

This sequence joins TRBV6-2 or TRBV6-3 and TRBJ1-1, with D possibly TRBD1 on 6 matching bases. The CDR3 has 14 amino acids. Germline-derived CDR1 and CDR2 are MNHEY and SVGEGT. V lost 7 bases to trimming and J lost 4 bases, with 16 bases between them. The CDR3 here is CASTLGGGRTEAFF. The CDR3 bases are TGTGCCAGCACCTTAGGGGGTGGGCGCACTGAAGCTTTCTTT.

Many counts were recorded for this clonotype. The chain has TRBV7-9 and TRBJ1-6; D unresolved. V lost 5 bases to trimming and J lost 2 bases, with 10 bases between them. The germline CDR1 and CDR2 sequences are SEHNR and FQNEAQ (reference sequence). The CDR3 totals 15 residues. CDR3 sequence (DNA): TGTGCCAGCAGCCCTCCTGGCACCTATAATTCACCCCTCCACTTT. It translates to CASSPPGTYNSPLHF.

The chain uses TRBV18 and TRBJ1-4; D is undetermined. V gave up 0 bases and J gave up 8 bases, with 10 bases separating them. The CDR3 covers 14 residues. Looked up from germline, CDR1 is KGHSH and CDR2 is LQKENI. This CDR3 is CASSPPGGQEKLFF. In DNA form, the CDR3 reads TGTGCCAGCTCACCACCTGGCGGTCAAGAAAAACTGTTTTTT.

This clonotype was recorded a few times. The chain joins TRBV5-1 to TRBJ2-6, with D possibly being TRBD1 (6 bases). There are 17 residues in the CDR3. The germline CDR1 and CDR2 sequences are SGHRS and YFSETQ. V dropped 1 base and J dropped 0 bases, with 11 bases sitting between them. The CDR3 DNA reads TGCGCCAGCAGCTTGTTAGGGGGATCCTCTGGGGCCAACGTCCTGACTTTC. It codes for CASSLLGGSSGANVLTF.

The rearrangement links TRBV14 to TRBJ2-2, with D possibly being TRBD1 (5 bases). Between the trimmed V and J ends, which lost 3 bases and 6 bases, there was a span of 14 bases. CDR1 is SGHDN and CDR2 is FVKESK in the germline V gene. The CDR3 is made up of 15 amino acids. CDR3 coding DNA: TGTGCCAGCAGCCAGCCTAAGGGGCGCGCCGGGGAGCTGTTTTTT. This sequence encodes CASSQPKGRAGELFF. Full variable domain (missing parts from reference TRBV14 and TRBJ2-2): EAGVTQFPSHSVIEKGQTVTLRCDPISGHDNLYWYRRVMGKEIKFLLHFVKESKQDESGMPNNRFLAERTGGTYSTLKVQPAELEDSGVYFCASSQPKGRAGELFFGEGSRLTVL.

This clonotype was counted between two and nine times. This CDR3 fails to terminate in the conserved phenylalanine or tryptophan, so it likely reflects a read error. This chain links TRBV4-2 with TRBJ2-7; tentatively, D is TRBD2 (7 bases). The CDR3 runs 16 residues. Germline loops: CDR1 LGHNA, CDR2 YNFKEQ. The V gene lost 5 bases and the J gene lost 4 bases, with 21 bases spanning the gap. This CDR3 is CASSGGGPLNSYEQYY. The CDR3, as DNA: TGTGCCAGCAGCGGGGGGGGCCCCCTAAACTCTTACGAGCAGTACTAC.

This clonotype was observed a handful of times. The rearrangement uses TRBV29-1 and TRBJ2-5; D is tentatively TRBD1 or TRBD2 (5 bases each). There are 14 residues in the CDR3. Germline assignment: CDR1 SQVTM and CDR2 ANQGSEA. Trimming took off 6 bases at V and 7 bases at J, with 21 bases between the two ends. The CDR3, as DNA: TGCAGCGTCGTCTTAGGGGACGGCCGTGGGACCCAGTACTTC. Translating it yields CSVVLGDGRGTQYF.

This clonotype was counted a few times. CDR3 DNA: TGTGCCAGCAGCTTGGTTGGCCGAGCTCCCCTGGCCAAAAACATTCAGTACTTC. It is translated as CASSLVGRAPLAKNIQYF. The genes are TRBV5-5 and TRBJ2-4, with D unclear. Trimming left V 0 bases short and J 1 base short, with 17 bases between. Germline V lookup: CDR1 SGHKS, CDR2 YYEKEE (reference sequence). The CDR3 runs 18 residues.

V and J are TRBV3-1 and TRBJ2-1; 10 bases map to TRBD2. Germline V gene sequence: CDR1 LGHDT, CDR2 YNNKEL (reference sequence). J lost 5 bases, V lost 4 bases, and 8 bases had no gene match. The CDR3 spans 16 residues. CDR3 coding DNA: TGTGCCAGCAGCCCAACCACTAGCGGGACAAACAATGAGCAGTTCTTC. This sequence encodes CASSPTTSGTNNEQFF.

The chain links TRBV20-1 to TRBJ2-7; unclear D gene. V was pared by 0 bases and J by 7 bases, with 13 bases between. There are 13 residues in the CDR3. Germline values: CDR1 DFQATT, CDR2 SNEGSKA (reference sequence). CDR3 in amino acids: CSARDRLLREQYF. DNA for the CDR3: TGCAGTGCTAGAGATCGTCTCCTACGGGAGCAGTACTTC.

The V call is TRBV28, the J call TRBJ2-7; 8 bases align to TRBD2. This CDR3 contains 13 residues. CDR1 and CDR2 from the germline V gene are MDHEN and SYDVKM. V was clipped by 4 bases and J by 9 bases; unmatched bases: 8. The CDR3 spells CASSSSAGVRQYV. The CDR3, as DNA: TGTGCCAGCAGTTCCTCAGCGGGGGTTCGGCAGTACGTC.

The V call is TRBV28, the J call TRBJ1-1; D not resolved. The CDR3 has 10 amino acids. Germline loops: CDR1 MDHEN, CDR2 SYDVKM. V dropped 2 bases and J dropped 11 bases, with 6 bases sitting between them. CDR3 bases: TGTGCCAGCAGTTTAGGGGAGGCTTTCTTT. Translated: CASSLGEAFF.

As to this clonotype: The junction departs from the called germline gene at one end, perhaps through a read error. CDR3 DNA sequence: TGTGCCAGCACCCAACCAGGACCCGCCGGGGAGCCGTTTTTT. Translating gives CASTQPGPAGEPFF. The rearrangement links TRBV7-9 to TRBJ2-2; D might be TRBD2 (5 bases). Germline loops: CDR1 SEHNR, CDR2 FQNEAQ (reference sequence). The CDR3 runs to 14 residues.

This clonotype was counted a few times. The CDR3 region has the DNA TGCGCCAGCAGCCAATTGGGCAGCGGGGTAAGCTACGAGCAGTACTTC. This sequence encodes CASSQLGSGVSYEQYF. The chain links TRBV5-1 to TRBJ2-7; 7 positions match TRBD2. V shed 4 bases, J shed 3 bases, and the junction held 13 bases outside the gene matches. Germline V gene data show CDR1 as SGHRS and CDR2 as YFSETQ. The CDR3 has 16 residues.